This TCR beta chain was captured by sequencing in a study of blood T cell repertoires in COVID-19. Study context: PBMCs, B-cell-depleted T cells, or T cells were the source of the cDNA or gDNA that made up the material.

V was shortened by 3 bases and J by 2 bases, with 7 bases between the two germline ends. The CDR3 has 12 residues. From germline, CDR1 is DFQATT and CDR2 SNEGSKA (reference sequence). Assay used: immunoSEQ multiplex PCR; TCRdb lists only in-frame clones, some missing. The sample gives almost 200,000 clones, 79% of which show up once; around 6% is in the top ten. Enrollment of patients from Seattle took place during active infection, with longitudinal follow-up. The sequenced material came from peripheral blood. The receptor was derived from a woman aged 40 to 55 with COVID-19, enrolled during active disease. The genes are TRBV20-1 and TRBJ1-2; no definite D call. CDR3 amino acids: CSASWQNYGYTF. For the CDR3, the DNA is TGCAGTGCTAGTTGGCAGAACTATGGCTACACCTTC.